Each of the 10 T cell receptor beta chains below was sequenced from the same sample in a study of blood T cell repertoires in COVID-19. Assay: immunoSEQ multiplex PCR; the TCRdb copy retains only in-frame clones and omits some. The sample carries hundreds of thousands of clones, around 86% recorded once. Input material: PBMCs or T cells enriched from blood (not recorded which). These receptors came from a woman aged 40 to 49 with acute COVID-19.

V gene TRBV3-1 (or the pseudogene TRBV3-2) combines with J gene TRBJ2-1; weak D call: TRBD1 (6 bases). Germline assignment: CDR1 LGHDT and CDR2 YNNKEL (reference sequence). This CDR3 is built from 19 residues. V was pared by 0 bases and J by 7 bases, with 25 bases between. The CDR3 loop reads CASSQEMGAAIVGGNEQFF. The CDR3 DNA is TGTGCCAGCAGCCAAGAAATGGGGGCGGCGATAGTCGGCGGTAATGAGCAGTTCTTC.

The chain joins TRBV2 to TRBJ2-1, with 11 positions matching TRBD1. Germline assignment: CDR1 SNHLY and CDR2 FYNNEI. The CDR3 covers 14 residues. Losses at the gene ends were 8 bases for V and 6 bases for J; bases not matched to a gene: 6. This CDR3 reads CASVTGQGGNEQFF. In DNA form, the CDR3 reads TGTGCCAGCGTAACGGGACAGGGGGGCAATGAGCAGTTCTTC.

This clone has only a few counts. The chain combines TRBV3-1 (or the pseudogene TRBV3-2) with TRBJ2-7; 11 nucleotides match TRBD2. The CDR3 contains 16 residues. J was trimmed by 5 bases and V by 4 bases; bases with no gene match: 10. Looked up from germline, CDR1 is LGHDT and CDR2 is YNNKEL (reference sequence). The CDR3 here is CASSPTIAGGRHEQYF. As DNA, the CDR3 is TGTGCCAGCAGCCCTACGATAGCGGGAGGGCGCCACGAGCAGTACTTC.

The chain links TRBV19 to TRBJ1-2; D is unresolved. Trimming took 3 bases from V and 4 from J, leaving 9 bases between them. CDR3 length: 13 residues. Germline CDR1 reads LNHDA; CDR2 reads SQIVND (reference sequence). CDR3 amino acids: CASSMTRVYGYTF. The CDR3 DNA follows: TGTGCCAGTAGTATGACGCGGGTCTATGGCTACACCTTC.

The chain carries TRBV2 and TRBJ2-2; D is undetermined. Per the germline V gene, CDR1 is SNHLY and CDR2 is FYNNEI. With 6 bases removed from V and 8 bases from J, the gap between germline ends came to 7 bases. The CDR3 consists of 11 residues. This CDR3 is CASSLVGELFF. In nucleotides, the CDR3 is TGTGCCAGCAGCCTAGTGGGGGAGCTGTTTTTT.

This clone has a single count. The V gene is TRBV11-2, the J gene TRBJ2-6, with 7 bases matching TRBD2. The CDR3 covers 18 residues. With 1 base clipped from V and 0 bases from J, the junction kept 6 bases outside the gene matches. CDR1 and CDR2 from the germline V gene are SGHAT and FQNNGV. In nucleotides, the CDR3 is TGTGCCAGCAGCTTAGCGCCTGGGGGGGACTCTGGGGCCAACGTCCTGACTTTC. This encodes CASSLAPGGDSGANVLTF.

The CDR3 nucleotides are TGTGCCAGCAGTTTAGGACCCCTTGGGGGCGCGGGCACTGAAGCTTTCTTT. Translation: CASSLGPLGGAGTEAFF. The V call is TRBV27, the J call TRBJ1-1, with a possible D match to TRBD1 (6 bases). V was shortened by 2 bases and J by 4 bases, with 20 bases between the two germline ends. Per the germline V gene, CDR1 is MNHEY and CDR2 is SMNVEV (reference sequence). The CDR3 extends over 17 amino acids.

This clone was observed a few times. This chain links TRBV2 with TRBJ1-3; a possible D gene is TRBD1 (5 bases). The germline V gene encodes CDR1 SNHLY and CDR2 FYNNEI. V was shortened by 6 bases and J by 0 bases, with 12 bases between the two germline ends. The CDR3 covers 15 residues. The CDR3 loop reads CASRSDSHSGNTIYF. The CDR3 DNA follows: TGTGCCAGCAGGTCAGACAGCCACTCTGGAAACACCATATATTTT.

This chain connects TRBV28 to TRBJ2-1; D possibly corresponds to TRBD2 (6 bases). This CDR3 is 15 amino acids long. Germline assignment: CDR1 MDHEN and CDR2 SYDVKM. Trimming left V 2 bases short and J 9 bases short, with 17 bases between. The CDR3 spells CASSLVSGRLVEQFF. For the CDR3, the DNA is TGTGCCAGCAGTTTAGTCAGCGGAAGACTAGTTGAGCAGTTCTTC. Combining the CDR3 with reference TRBV28 and TRBJ2-1 gives the whole variable domain DVKVTQSSRYLVKRTGEKVFLECVQDMDHENMFWYRQDPGLGLRLIYFSYDVKMKEKGDIPEGYSVSREKKERFSLILESASTNQTSMYLCASSLVSGRLVEQFFGPGTRLTVL.

The chain recombines TRBV6-5 with TRBJ2-7; 7 bases line up with TRBD1. After removal of 6 bases from V and 0 bases from J, the junction contained 8 bases not matched to a gene. CDR3 size: 15 residues. CDR1 and CDR2 (germline): MNHEY, SVGAGI. The CDR3 DNA follows: TGTGCCAGCAGGGACTCAGGGGGTGACTCCTACGAGCAGTACTTC. Residues: CASRDSGGDSYEQYF.